This TCR beta chain originates from a study of blood T cell repertoires in COVID-19. This clone was observed a few times. As originally analysed: Estimation of nucleated cell counts was performed using reference gene primer amplification. The method was immunoSEQ multiplex PCR; TCRdb's version includes in-frame clones alone and lacks a portion of them. V and J calls and clone size come straight from that table; D and trimming were deduced from the DNA. Of roughly 200,000 clones in the sample, around nine tenths are singletons; the top ten hold less than 3%. The receptor's source is a man in his forties with active or convalescent COVID-19. Sequencing used peripheral blood.

CDR3 in DNA: TGCGCCAGCAGCTTGGAAACAGGGGGCCAAAATAATTCACCCCTCCACTTT. Protein sequence: CASSLETGGQNNSPLHF. The chain carries TRBV5-1 and TRBJ1-6; TRBD1 aligns across 9 bases. The CDR3 is 17 residues long. CDR1 and CDR2 from the germline V gene are SGHRS and YFSETQ. J lost 5 bases, V lost 0 bases, and 6 bases had no gene match. The full variable domain, rest sourced from reference TRBV5-1 and TRBJ1-6, is KAGVTQTPRYLIKTRGQQVTLSCSPISGHRSVSWYQQTPGQGLQFLFEYFSETQRNKGNFPGRFSGRQFSNSRSEMNVSTLELGDSALYLCASSLETGGQNNSPLHFGNGTRLTVT.